The source of this T cell receptor beta chain is a study of blood T cell repertoires in COVID-19. Looking at the study overall: COVID-19 samples, acute and convalescent, were from the United States, Italy and Spain.

Per the authors' pipeline: Researchers report that nucleated cell counts were estimated from reference gene primer amplification. Assay used: immunoSEQ multiplex PCR; TCRdb lists only in-frame clones, some missing. V and J calls and clone size are those listed in that table; D and trimming were worked out from the DNA. Of a few hundred thousand clones in the sample, 65% to 85% were seen once. The CDR3 covers 13 residues. Germline V gene sequence: CDR1 ENHRY, CDR2 SYGVKD. The V end was cut by 3 bases, the J end by 1 base, with 6 bases between. This clone appeared many times. The receptor was derived from a man aged 50-59 years with active or convalescent COVID-19. The gene calls are TRBV10-3 and TRBJ1-1; D perhaps matches TRBD1 (5 bases). Material for sequencing was peripheral blood. DNA for the CDR3: TGTGCCATCAGTGAAACAGGGAACACTGAAGCTTTCTTT. Protein: CAISETGNTEAFF.